The clone carrying this T cell receptor beta chain was found a few times. The record originates from a study of blood T cells in healthy people across ages. The second PCR ran roughly 7 to 12 cycles with a sample-barcoded 5' primer and J-beta primers. TCRdb re-called the 5' RACE reads with MiXCR, one entry per CDR3 protein. The sample includes 1.5 million to 1.8 million distinct CDR3 sequences, roughly 43% seen only once; the top ten take approximately 4.1%. Germline loops: CDR1 DFQATT, CDR2 SNEGSKA (reference sequence). This CDR3 contains 15 residues. The germline V and J ends were trimmed by 4 bases and 2 bases, with 16 bases remaining between them. The study drew donors from healthy Caucasian individuals in Russia aged roughly 6 to 90.

Sequencing was done on a sample of blood. The TCR comes from a woman aged 18-29 years in good health. V is TRBV20-1 and J is TRBJ2-3; D is perhaps TRBD1 (6 bases). This CDR3 is CSANPEQGYTDTQYF. CDR3 DNA: TGCAGTGCTAACCCTGAGCAGGGGTACACAGATACGCAGTATTTT.